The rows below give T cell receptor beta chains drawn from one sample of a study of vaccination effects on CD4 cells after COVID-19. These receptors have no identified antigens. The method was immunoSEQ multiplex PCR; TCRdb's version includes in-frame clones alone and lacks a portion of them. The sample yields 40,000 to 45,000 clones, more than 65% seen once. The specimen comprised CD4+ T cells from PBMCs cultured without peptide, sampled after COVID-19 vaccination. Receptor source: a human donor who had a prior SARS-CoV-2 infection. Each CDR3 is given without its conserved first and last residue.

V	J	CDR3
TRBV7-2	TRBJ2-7	ASSLGGGEAYEQY
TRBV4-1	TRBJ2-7	ASSPTPDISYEQY
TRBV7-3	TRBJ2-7	ASSPHPGQGAGEQY
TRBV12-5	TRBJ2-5	ASGLAATGGLGETQY
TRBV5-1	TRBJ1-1	ASSFTGVNTEAF
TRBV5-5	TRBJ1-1	ASSIQGARGAF
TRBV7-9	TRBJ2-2	ASSLLADGELF
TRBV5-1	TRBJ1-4	ASSLSSPATNEKLF
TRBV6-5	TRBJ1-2	ASSYYAGANYGYT
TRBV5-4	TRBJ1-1	ASSLAVSGNTEAF
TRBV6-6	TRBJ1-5	ASSTGKAPQH
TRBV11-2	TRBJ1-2	ASSSQTTSGYGYT
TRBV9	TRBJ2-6	ASSDSLPSGANVLT
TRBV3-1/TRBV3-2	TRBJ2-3	ASSQAAGGTQY
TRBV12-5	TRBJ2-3	ASGLSIGVGDTQY
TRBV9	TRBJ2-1	ASSQSREQF
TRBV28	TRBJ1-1	ASRTRTGRGNTEAF
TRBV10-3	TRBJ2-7	AISVVGVNTLYEQY
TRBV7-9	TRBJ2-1	ASSIRTSGYEQF
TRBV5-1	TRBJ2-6	ASSLAAGGANVLT
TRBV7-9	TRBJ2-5	ASSFKEETQY
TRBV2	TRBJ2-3	ATRSAGVTDTQY
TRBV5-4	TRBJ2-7	ASNHRGKGYEQY
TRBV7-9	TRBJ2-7	ASSTRQKSYEQY